The 3 T cell receptor beta chains given below trace back to one sample, sequenced in a study of T cell responses to AZD1222 COVID-19 vaccine (dated by TCRdb to the early 2020s). Receptors were amplified or captured by the immunoSEQ multiplex PCR assay. TCRdb limited this immuneACCESS table to in-frame rearrangements with V and J called. A share of clones is missing; checked studies link under half to unresolved V genes, and the rest is unexplained. Across this sample there are 150,000 to 200,000 clones, with 94% seen only once. 0.6% to 0.7% of the sample goes to the ten largest clones. The time point label for this specimen denotes: baseline before first vaccination. Sequenced material: peripheral blood, taken on day 0 of AZD1222 vaccination. The receptors stem from an adult in good health.

The V gene is TRBV9, the J gene TRBJ1-3; D might be TRBD1 (6 bases). CDR3 length: 16 amino acids. Germline V gene data show CDR1 as SGDLS and CDR2 as YYNGEE. Trimming shortened V by 5 bases and J by 0 bases, and 15 bases separated the two germline ends. CDR3 sequence (DNA): TGTGCCAGCAGAAGCTCAGGGGCCGACTCTGGAAACACCATATATTTT. It encodes CASRSSGADSGNTIYF. The entire variable domain, with the rest obtained from reference TRBV9 and TRBJ1-3, is as follows: DSGVTQTPKHLITATGQRVTLRCSPRSGDLSVYWYQQSLDQGLQFLIQYYNGEERAKGNILERFSAQQFPDLHSELNLSSLELGDSALYFCASRSSGADSGNTIYFGEGSWLTVV.

J is TRBJ1-2 and V is TRBV29-1; D is undetermined. Trimming removed 0 bases at V and 8 bases at J, with 13 bases between. CDR1 and CDR2 from the germline V gene are SQVTM and ANQGSEA. The CDR3 has 13 amino acids. CDR3 in amino acids: CSVEEHWLGGYTF. In DNA form, the CDR3 reads TGCAGCGTTGAAGAGCACTGGTTGGGAGGCTACACCTTC.

The V and J genes are TRBV29-1 and TRBJ1-2; 10 nucleotides agree with TRBD1. Germline lookup yields CDR1 SQVTM and CDR2 ANQGSEA. V lost 0 bases to trimming and J lost 6 bases; unmatched junction nucleotides: 7. This CDR3 has 15 amino acids. The CDR3 loop is CSVEDLDRGLDGYTF. DNA for the CDR3: TGCAGCGTTGAAGATCTAGACAGGGGGCTTGATGGCTACACCTTC. Based on the CDR3 plus reference TRBV29-1 and TRBJ1-2, the full variable domain is SAVISQKPSRDICQRGTSLTIQCQVDSQVTMMFWYRQQPGQSLTLIATANQGSEATYESGFVIDKFPISRPNLTFSTLTVSNMSPEDSSIYLCSVEDLDRGLDGYTFGSGTRLTVV.